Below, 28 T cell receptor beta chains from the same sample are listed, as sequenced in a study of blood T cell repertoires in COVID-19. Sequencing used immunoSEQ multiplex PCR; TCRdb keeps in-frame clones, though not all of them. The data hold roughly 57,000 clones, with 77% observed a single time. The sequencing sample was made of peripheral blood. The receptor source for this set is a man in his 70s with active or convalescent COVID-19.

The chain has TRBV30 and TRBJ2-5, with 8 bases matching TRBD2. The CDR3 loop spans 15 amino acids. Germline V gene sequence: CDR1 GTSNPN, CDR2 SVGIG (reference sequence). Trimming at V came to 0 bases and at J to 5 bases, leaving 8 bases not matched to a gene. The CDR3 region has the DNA TGTGCCTGGAGTGTACGGGCAGCGGGAGAGGAGACCCAGTACTTC. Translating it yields CAWSVRAAGEETQYF.

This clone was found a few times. The CDR3 sequence is CASSQGGSRAGKLFF. As DNA, the CDR3 is TGTGCCAGCAGCCAAGGAGGGAGTAGGGCAGGAAAACTGTTTTTT. The chain recombines TRBV3-1 (or the pseudogene TRBV3-2) with TRBJ1-4; D is unresolved. The V gene lost 1 base and the J gene lost 10 bases, with 16 bases spanning the gap. This CDR3 is 15 amino acids long. Germline lookup yields CDR1 LGHDT and CDR2 YNNKEL (reference sequence).

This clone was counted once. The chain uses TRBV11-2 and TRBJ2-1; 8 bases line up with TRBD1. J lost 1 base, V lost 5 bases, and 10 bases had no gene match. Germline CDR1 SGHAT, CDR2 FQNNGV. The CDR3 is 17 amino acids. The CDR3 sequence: CASSKTGTGKSYNEQFF. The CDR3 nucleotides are TGTGCCAGCAGCAAAACAGGGACAGGCAAGTCCTACAATGAGCAGTTCTTC.

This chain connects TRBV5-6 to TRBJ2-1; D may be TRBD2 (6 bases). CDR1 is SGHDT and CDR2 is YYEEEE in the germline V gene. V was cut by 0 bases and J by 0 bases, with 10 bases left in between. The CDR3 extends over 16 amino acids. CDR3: CASSLAYGSSYNEQFF. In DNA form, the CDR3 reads TGTGCCAGCAGCTTGGCATACGGGAGCTCCTACAATGAGCAGTTCTTC. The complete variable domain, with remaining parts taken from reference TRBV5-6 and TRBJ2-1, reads DAGVTQSPTHLIKTRGQQVTLRCSPKSGHDTVSWYQQALGQGPQFIFQYYEEEERQRGNFPDRFSGHQFPNYSSELNVNALLLGDSALYLCASSLAYGSSYNEQFFGPGTRLTVL.

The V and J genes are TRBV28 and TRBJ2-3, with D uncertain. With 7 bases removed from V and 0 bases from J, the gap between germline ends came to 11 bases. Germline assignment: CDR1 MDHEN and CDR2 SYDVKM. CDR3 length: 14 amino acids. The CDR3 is CASIPGSSTDTQYF. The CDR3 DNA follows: TGTGCCAGCATCCCGGGTAGTAGCACAGATACGCAGTATTTT.

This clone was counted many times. Here the CDR3 reads CASSLVQGAEAFF. CDR3 DNA: TGTGCCAGCAGCTTAGTCCAGGGGGCTGAAGCTTTCTTT. The rearrangement joins TRBV7-2 to TRBJ1-1, with 7 bases fitting TRBD1. The CDR3 spans 13 residues. The germline CDR1 and CDR2 sequences are SGHTA and FQGNSA. Trimming took 1 base from V and 6 from J; bases not matched to a gene: 2.

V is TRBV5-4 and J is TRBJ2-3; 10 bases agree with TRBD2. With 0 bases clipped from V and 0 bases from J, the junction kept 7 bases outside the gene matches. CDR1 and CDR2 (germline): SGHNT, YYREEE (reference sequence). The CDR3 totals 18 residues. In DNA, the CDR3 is TGTGCCAGCAGCTTGGGGCTAGCGGGGGACACTAGCACAGATACGCAGTATTTT. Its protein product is CASSLGLAGDTSTDTQYF.

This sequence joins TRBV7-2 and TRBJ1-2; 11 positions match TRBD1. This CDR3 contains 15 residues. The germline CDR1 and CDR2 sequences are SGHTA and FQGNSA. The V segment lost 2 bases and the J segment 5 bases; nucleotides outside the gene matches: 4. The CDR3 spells CASSLYGTGGYGYTF. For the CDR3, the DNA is TGTGCCAGCAGCTTATATGGGACAGGGGGTTATGGCTACACCTTC.

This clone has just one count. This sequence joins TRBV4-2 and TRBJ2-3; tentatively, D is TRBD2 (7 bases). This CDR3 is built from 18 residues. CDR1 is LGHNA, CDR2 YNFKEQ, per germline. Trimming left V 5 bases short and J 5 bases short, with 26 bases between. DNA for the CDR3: TGTGCCAGCAGCGCCCTGGGATCGGTGGCGGGGGCAGGAGATACGCAGTATTTT. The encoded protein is CASSALGSVAGAGDTQYF.

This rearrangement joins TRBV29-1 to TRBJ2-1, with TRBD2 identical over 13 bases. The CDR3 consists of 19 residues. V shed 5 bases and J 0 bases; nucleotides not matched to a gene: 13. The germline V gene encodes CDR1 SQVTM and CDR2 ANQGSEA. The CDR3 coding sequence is TGCAGCGTTCCGGGGACTAGCGGGGTAATATGGAGCTCCTACAATGAGCAGTTCTTC. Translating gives CSVPGTSGVIWSSYNEQFF.

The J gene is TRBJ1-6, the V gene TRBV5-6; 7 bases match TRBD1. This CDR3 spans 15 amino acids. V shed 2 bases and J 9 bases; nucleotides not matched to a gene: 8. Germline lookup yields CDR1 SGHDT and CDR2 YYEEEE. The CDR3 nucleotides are TGTGCCAGCAGCTTCGACAGGGCTGGAATTTCACCCCTCCACTTT. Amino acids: CASSFDRAGISPLHF.

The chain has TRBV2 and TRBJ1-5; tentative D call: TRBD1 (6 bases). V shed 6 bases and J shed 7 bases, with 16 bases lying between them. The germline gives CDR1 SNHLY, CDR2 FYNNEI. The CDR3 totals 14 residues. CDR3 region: CASRTGTQVQPQHF. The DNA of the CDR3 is TGTGCCAGCAGAACCGGGACACAAGTGCAGCCCCAGCATTTT.

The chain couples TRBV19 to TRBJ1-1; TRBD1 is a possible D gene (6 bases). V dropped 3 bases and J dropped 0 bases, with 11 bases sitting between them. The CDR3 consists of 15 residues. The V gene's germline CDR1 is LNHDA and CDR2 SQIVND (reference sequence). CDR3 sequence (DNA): TGTGCCAGTAGTATGACAGGATCCATGAACACTGAAGCTTTCTTT. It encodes CASSMTGSMNTEAFF. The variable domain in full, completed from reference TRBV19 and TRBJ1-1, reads DGGITQSPKYLFRKEGQNVTLSCEQNLNHDAMYWYRQDPGQGLRLIYYSQIVNDFQKGDIAEGYSVSREKKESFPLTVTSAQKNPTAFYLCASSMTGSMNTEAFFGQGTRLTVV.

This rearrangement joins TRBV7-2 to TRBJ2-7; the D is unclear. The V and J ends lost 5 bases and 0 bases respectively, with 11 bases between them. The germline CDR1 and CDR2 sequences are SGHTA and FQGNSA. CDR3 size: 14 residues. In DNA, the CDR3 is TGTGCCAGCAGCCCGCGAAAAACCTCCTACGAGCAGTACTTC. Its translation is CASSPRKTSYEQYF. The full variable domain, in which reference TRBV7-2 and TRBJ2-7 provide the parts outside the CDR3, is GAGVSQSPSNKVTEKGKDVELRCDPISGHTALYWYRQSLGQGLEFLIYFQGNSAPDKSGLPSDRFSAERTGGSVSTLTIQRTQQEDSAVYLCASSPRKTSYEQYFGPGTRLTVT.

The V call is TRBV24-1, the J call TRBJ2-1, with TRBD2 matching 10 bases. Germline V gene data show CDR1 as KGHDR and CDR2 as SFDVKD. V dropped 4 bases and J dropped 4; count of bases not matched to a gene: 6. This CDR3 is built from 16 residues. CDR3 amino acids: CATSDPGTSVYNEQFF. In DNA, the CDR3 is TGTGCCACCAGTGACCCTGGGACTAGCGTGTACAATGAGCAGTTCTTC.

CDR3 in DNA: TGCGCCAGCAGCTTGGATTCTCCGAGGAACGGCTACACCTTC. Translation gives CASSLDSPRNGYTF. The chain couples TRBV5-1 to TRBJ1-2; D is unresolved. Trimming cost V 0 bases and J 8 bases, with 14 bases left between them. The CDR3 contains 14 residues. Germline loops: CDR1 SGHRS, CDR2 YFSETQ.

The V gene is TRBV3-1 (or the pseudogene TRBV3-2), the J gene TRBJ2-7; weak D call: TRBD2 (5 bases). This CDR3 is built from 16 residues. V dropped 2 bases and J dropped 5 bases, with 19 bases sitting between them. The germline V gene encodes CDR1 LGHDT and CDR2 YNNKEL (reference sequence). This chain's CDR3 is CASSQYPFGSGNEQYF. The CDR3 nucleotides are TGTGCCAGCAGCCAATACCCTTTTGGATCGGGGAACGAGCAGTACTTC.

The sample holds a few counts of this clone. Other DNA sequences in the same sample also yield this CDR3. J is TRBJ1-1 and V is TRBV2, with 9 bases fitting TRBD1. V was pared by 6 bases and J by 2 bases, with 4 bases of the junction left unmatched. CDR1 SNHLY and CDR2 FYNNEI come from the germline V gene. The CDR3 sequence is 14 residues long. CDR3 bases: TGTGCCAGCAGGGGGGACAGGGACAACACTGAAGCTTTCTTT. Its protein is CASRGDRDNTEAFF.

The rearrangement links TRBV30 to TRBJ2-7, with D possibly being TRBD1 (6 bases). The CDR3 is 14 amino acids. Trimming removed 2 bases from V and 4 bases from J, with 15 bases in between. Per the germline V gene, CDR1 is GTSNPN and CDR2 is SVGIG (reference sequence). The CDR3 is CAWSLRDITYEQYF. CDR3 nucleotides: TGTGCCTGGAGTCTCCGGGACATTACTTACGAGCAGTACTTC.

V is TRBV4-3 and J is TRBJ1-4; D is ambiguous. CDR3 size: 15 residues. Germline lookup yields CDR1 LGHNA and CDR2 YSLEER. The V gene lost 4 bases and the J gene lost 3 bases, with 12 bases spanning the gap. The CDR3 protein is CASSRWGGSNEKLFF. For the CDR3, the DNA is TGCGCCAGCAGCCGCTGGGGAGGCTCTAATGAAAAACTGTTTTTT.

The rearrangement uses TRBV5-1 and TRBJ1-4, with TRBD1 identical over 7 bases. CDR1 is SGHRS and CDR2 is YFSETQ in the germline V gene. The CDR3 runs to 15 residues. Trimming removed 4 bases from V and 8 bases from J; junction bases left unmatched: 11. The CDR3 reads CASSQGDPEGEKLFF. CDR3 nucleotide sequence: TGCGCCAGCAGCCAGGGGGACCCGGAGGGGGAAAAACTGTTTTTT.

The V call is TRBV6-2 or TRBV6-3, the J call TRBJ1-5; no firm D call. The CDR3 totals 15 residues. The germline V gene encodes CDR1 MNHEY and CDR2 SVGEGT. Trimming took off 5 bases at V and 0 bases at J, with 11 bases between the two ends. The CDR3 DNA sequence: TGTGCCAGCAGTCCCAATATACATAGCAATCAGCCCCAGCATTTT. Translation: CASSPNIHSNQPQHF.

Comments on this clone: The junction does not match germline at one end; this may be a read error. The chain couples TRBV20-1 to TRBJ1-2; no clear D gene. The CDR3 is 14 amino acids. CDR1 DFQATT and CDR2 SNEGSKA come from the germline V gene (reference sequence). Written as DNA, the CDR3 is TGCAGTGCTAGTTCCAGGACTGTGAACTCTGGCTACACCTTC. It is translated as CSASSRTVNSGYTF.

CDR3 region: CASGWTGGVNEQYF. The DNA for the CDR3 is TGTGCCAGCGGATGGACAGGGGGCGTAAACGAGCAGTACTTC. The chain joins TRBV6-6 to TRBJ2-7, with 11 bases identical to TRBD1. Losses at the gene ends were 8 bases for V and 5 bases for J; bases not matched to a gene: 8. This CDR3 spans 14 amino acids. CDR1 is MNHNY and CDR2 is SVGAGI in the germline V gene (reference sequence).

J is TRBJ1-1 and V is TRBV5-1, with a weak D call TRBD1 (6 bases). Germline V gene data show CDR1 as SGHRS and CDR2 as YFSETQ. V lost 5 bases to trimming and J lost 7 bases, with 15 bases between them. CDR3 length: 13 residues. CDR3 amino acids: CASSGAGAIEAFF. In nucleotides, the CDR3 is TGCGCCAGCAGTGGGGCAGGGGCTATTGAAGCTTTCTTT.

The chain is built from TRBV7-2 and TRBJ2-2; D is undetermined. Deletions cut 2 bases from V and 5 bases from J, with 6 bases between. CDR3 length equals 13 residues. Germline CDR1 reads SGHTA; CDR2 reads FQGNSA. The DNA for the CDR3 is TGTGCCAGCAGCTTAATACGGACCGGGGAGCTGTTTTTT. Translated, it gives CASSLIRTGELFF.

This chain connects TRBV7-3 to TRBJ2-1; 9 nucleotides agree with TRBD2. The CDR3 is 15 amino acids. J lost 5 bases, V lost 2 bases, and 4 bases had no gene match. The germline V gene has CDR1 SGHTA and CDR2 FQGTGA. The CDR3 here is CASSLYASGDNEQFF. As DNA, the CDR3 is TGTGCCAGCAGCTTATATGCTAGCGGGGACAATGAGCAGTTCTTC.

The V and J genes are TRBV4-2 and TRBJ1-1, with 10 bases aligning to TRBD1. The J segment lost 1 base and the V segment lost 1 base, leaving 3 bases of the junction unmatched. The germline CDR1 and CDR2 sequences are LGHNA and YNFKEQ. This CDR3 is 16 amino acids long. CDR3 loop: CASSQGDRGPNTEAFF. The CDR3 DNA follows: TGTGCCAGCAGCCAAGGAGACAGGGGGCCGAACACTGAAGCTTTCTTT.